One sample yielded the 25 T cell receptor beta chains listed below, sequenced in a study of shared T cell receptors in the human thymus. This table comes from immunoSEQ multiplex PCR, and its TCRdb copy is limited to in-frame clones, with some not included. The sample carries 500,000 to 550,000 clones, about four fifths recorded once. The same data also contributed to another study, on human thymus T cells.

Specimen: thymocytes. Source of these receptors: a boy in the first two years of life with a congenital heart defect.

V usage is TRBV10-2 and J usage is TRBJ1-2; no definite D call. CDR1 and CDR2 from the germline V gene are WSHSY and SAAADI. CDR3 length equals 15 residues. V was shortened by 0 bases and J by 4 bases, with 12 bases between the two germline ends. CDR3 in amino acids: CASSESEGSVYGYTF. In nucleotides, the CDR3 is TGCGCCAGCAGTGAGTCGGAGGGCTCCGTCTATGGCTACACCTTC.

This sequence joins TRBV4-3 and TRBJ1-2, with 7 nucleotides matching TRBD1. Germline V gene lookup returns CDR1 LGHNA and CDR2 YSLEER. Trimming removed 0 bases from V and 2 bases from J; junction bases left unmatched: 9. The CDR3 has 17 amino acids. The CDR3 DNA is TGCGCCAGCAGCCAAGATCCCAGGACAGGACGAAACTATGGCTACACCTTC. Encoded protein: CASSQDPRTGRNYGYTF.

The genes are TRBV7-2 and TRBJ1-2; no firm D call. Germline lookup yields CDR1 SGHTA and CDR2 FQGNSA. V shed 1 base and J shed 8 bases, with 8 bases lying between them. The CDR3 runs to 12 residues. The CDR3 protein is CASSLGAYGYTF. CDR3 in DNA: TGTGCCAGCAGCTTAGGGGCGTACGGCTACACCTTC.

This clone was counted once. V usage is TRBV11-3 and J usage is TRBJ2-1; a possible D gene is TRBD2 (6 bases). Germline V gives CDR1 SGHNT, CDR2 YENEEA. The germline V and J ends were trimmed by 1 base and 5 bases, with 15 bases remaining between them. The CDR3 length is 16 residues. Written as DNA, the CDR3 is TGTGCCAGCAGCTTAGGGCTTGCGCGGGAAGACAATGAGCAGTTCTTC. Amino acids: CASSLGLAREDNEQFF.

This rearrangement joins TRBV15 to TRBJ2-3, with 15 bases lining up with TRBD2. Per the germline V gene, CDR1 is LNHNV and CDR2 is YYDKDF (reference sequence). There are 22 residues in the CDR3. The ends lost 7 bases at V and 4 bases at J; junction bases unmatched: 24. Written as DNA, the CDR3 is TGTGCCACCAAGCAGGGACTAGCGGGAGGTCCCGTGTCCCCCGGGACACCAGATACGCAGTATTTT. Its translation is CATKQGLAGGPVSPGTPDTQYF.

This chain connects TRBV6-4 to TRBJ2-1, with 10 bases identical to TRBD2. The CDR3 has 14 amino acids. Germline CDR1 reads MRHNA; CDR2 reads SNTAGT. Germline trimming cut 9 bases from V and 5 bases from J; bases unmatched to any gene: 7. In DNA, the CDR3 is TGTGCCAGGAAATCCGGGACTAGCGACAATGAGCAGTTCTTC. Amino acids: CARKSGTSDNEQFF.

This chain links TRBV30 with TRBJ2-5; 7 bases agree with TRBD2. The DNA end favors TRBJ2-7, so the J call may be wrong. The CDR3 is 13 residues long. Germline CDR1 reads GTSNPN; CDR2 reads SVGIG (reference sequence). The CDR3 sequence is CAWSRDYRYEQYF. DNA for the CDR3: TGTGCCTGGTCCCGGGACTACCGATACGAGCAGTACTTC.

V and J are TRBV7-2 and TRBJ2-3, with 8 nucleotides matching TRBD2. Germline V gene data show CDR1 as SGHTA and CDR2 as FQGNSA. V was clipped by 2 bases and J by 2 bases; unmatched bases: 6. CDR3 length equals 16 residues. The CDR3 protein is CASSLQAGAATDTQYF. CDR3 bases: TGTGCCAGCAGCTTACAAGCGGGAGCGGCCACAGATACGCAGTATTTT.

The chain is built from TRBV10-3 and TRBJ2-1, with D tentatively TRBD1 (6 bases). The germline V and J ends were trimmed by 0 bases and 4 bases, with 16 bases remaining between them. Germline values: CDR1 ENHRY, CDR2 SYGVKD. The CDR3 runs to 17 residues. CDR3 nucleotides: TGTGCCATCAGTGAGTCGTGGGTGAGACAGGATTACAATGAGCAGTTCTTC. It yields the protein CAISESWVRQDYNEQFF.

V and J are TRBV7-3 and TRBJ2-2; TRBD1 aligns across 7 bases. The V segment lost 2 bases and the J segment 3 bases; nucleotides outside the gene matches: 12. The germline CDR1 and CDR2 sequences are SGHTA and FQGTGA. The CDR3 spans 18 residues. Here the CDR3 DNA reads TGTGCCAGCAGCTTACCACCCGACAGGGTGAACTACACCGGGGAGCTGTTTTTT. This sequence encodes CASSLPPDRVNYTGELFF.

This clone was counted only a few times. J is TRBJ2-3 and V is TRBV10-2; 11 bases are a match to TRBD2. There are 17 residues in the CDR3. Looked up from germline, CDR1 is WSHSY and CDR2 is SAAADI. V lost 6 bases to trimming and J lost 4 bases; unmatched junction nucleotides: 12. The DNA for the CDR3 is TGCGCCAGCAGACGACTAGCGGGAAGGGGGATGCCAGATACGCAGTATTTT. It yields the protein CASRRLAGRGMPDTQYF.

This rearrangement joins TRBV6-5 to TRBJ2-5; possibly TRBD1 for D (5 bases). CDR1 and CDR2 from the germline V gene are MNHEY and SVGAGI. V shed 6 bases and J shed 2 bases, with 13 bases lying between them. This CDR3 is built from 14 residues. Written as DNA, the CDR3 is TGTGCCAGCAGCACCAGACAGACGCAAGAGACCCAGTACTTC. Its protein product is CASSTRQTQETQYF.

This clone has a single count. The chain combines TRBV4-2 with TRBJ2-7, with D unresolved. The CDR3 has 14 residues. Germline V lookup: CDR1 LGHNA, CDR2 YNFKEQ. V dropped 1 base and J dropped 3 bases, with 10 bases sitting between them. The CDR3 sequence: CASSQGPRFYEQYF. The CDR3 DNA sequence: TGTGCCAGCAGCCAAGGCCCCCGGTTCTACGAGCAGTACTTC.

The rearrangement joins TRBV9 to TRBJ1-1; the match to TRBD1 covers 8 bases. This CDR3 has 14 residues. CDR1 and CDR2 (germline): SGDLS, YYNGEE. V lost 3 bases and J lost 3; bases outside the gene matches: 4. This CDR3 reads CASSAGQGDTEAFF. The DNA for the CDR3 is TGTGCCAGCAGCGCCGGACAGGGAGACACTGAAGCTTTCTTT.

This clone was seen only a few times. This chain joins TRBV6-1 and TRBJ1-1; D is undetermined. The CDR3 extends over 14 amino acids. The V gene's germline CDR1 is MNHNS and CDR2 SASEGT. Trimming removed 1 base at V and 5 bases at J, with 11 bases between. CDR3 sequence reads: CASSEERGWTEAFF. CDR3 sequence (DNA): TGTGCCAGCAGTGAAGAGCGGGGTTGGACTGAAGCTTTCTTT.

The chain employs TRBV18 and TRBJ1-1, with 9 bases aligning to TRBD1. This CDR3 contains 16 residues. Germline CDR1 is KGHSH and CDR2 is LQKENI. V gave up 3 bases and J gave up 1 base; unmatched junction bases: 6. The CDR3 loop is CASSPSPGQGNTEAFF. The CDR3 bases are TGTGCCAGCTCACCCAGTCCGGGACAGGGGAACACTGAAGCTTTCTTT.

The rearrangement uses TRBV18 and TRBJ1-5; 10 bases agree with TRBD1. In germline, CDR1 is KGHSH, CDR2 LQKENI. After removal of 3 bases from V and 2 bases from J, the junction contained 10 bases not matched to a gene. CDR3 length equals 18 residues. The CDR3 DNA reads TGTGCCAGCTCACCCCCCGGGACAGGGGATTTGGGCAATCAGCCCCAGCATTTT. It yields the protein CASSPPGTGDLGNQPQHF.

This clone was found once. This chain uses TRBV7-9 with TRBJ1-1; D is unresolved. The CDR3 is 13 amino acids. Trimming removed 5 bases at V and 4 bases at J, with 11 bases between. The V gene's germline CDR1 is SEHNR and CDR2 FQNEAQ (reference sequence). CDR3 in amino acids: CASSGGEGTEAFF. In DNA, the CDR3 is TGTGCCAGCAGCGGTGGGGAGGGCACTGAAGCTTTCTTT. The full variable domain, rest sourced from reference TRBV7-9 and TRBJ1-1, is DTGVSQNPRHKITKRGQNVTFRCDPISEHNRLYWYRQTLGQGPEFLTYFQNEAQLEKSRLLSDRFSAERPKGSFSTLEIQRTEQGDSAMYLCASSGGEGTEAFFGQGTRLTVV.

This chain's CDR3 is CAISESNLRRAGRIAYEQYF. CDR3 nucleotides: TGTGCCATCAGTGAGTCTAATTTGAGGAGGGCGGGGCGAATCGCCTACGAGCAGTACTTC. The chain joins TRBV10-3 to TRBJ2-7, with D maybe TRBD2 (6 bases). Germline-derived CDR1 and CDR2 are ENHRY and SYGVKD. V lost 0 bases to trimming and J lost 2 bases, with 26 bases between them. The CDR3 extends over 20 amino acids.

The rearrangement joins TRBV7-9 to TRBJ2-1; TRBD2 aligns across 12 bases. Germline-derived CDR1 and CDR2 are SEHNR and FQNEAQ (reference sequence). V was clipped by 2 bases and J by 10 bases; unmatched bases: 6. This CDR3 region has 15 residues. CDR3 residues: CASSLRTSGTPEQFF. For the CDR3, the DNA is TGTGCCAGCAGCTTAAGGACTAGCGGGACCCCCGAGCAGTTCTTC.

This clone was found a few times. The chain employs TRBV11-2 and TRBJ2-1; the match to TRBD2 covers 10 bases. Germline V gives CDR1 SGHAT, CDR2 FQNNGV. This CDR3 contains 15 residues. Germline trimming cut 5 bases from V and 5 bases from J; bases unmatched to any gene: 6. CDR3 protein: CASSLGLAGDNEQFF. The CDR3 DNA sequence: TGTGCCAGCAGCCTGGGGCTAGCGGGGGACAATGAGCAGTTCTTC.

The rearrangement uses TRBV5-6 and TRBJ2-5; tentatively, D is TRBD2 (6 bases). The J call may be in error: the DNA end matches TRBJ2-7 better. The germline V gene has CDR1 SGHDT and CDR2 YYEEEE. This CDR3 spans 13 amino acids. The CDR3 DNA reads as TGTGCCAGCAGCTTGCCGGGAGTCTACGAGCAGTACTTC. Translated: CASSLPGVYEQYF.

CDR3 residues: CASSQDYGTGEDNYGYTF. Written as DNA, the CDR3 is TGCGCCAGCAGCCAAGATTATGGGACAGGGGAAGATAACTATGGCTACACCTTC. This chain connects TRBV4-1 to TRBJ1-2, with 10 nucleotides matching TRBD1. The CDR3 length is 18 residues. Per germline, CDR1 MGHRA and CDR2 YSYEKL. V gave up 0 bases and J gave up 1 base; unmatched junction bases: 8.

This sequence joins TRBV5-6 and TRBJ1-5; D is unresolved. Trimming left V 3 bases short and J 5 bases short, with 6 bases between. CDR1 and CDR2 from the germline V gene are SGHDT and YYEEEE. There are 12 residues in the CDR3. The CDR3 DNA is TGTGCCAGCAGCTCCGAGGATCAGCCCCAGCATTTT. Translation: CASSSEDQPQHF.

The genes are TRBV10-1 and TRBJ2-1, with TRBD2 matching over 7 bases. Germline CDR1 WNHNN, CDR2 SYGVQD (reference sequence). V shed 2 bases and J 0 bases; nucleotides not matched to a gene: 7. The CDR3 has 17 residues. CDR3 nucleotide sequence: TGCGCCAGCAGTGAGGGGGAGGGCCTCATCTCCTACAATGAGCAGTTCTTC. Translated: CASSEGEGLISYNEQFF.